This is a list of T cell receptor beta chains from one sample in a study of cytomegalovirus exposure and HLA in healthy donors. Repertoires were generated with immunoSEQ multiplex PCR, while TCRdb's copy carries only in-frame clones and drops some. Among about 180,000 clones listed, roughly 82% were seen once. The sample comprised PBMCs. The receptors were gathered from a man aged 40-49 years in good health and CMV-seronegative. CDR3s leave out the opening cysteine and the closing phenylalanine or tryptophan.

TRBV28 ASSLSRGTDTQY
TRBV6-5 ASSYSLQSNTEAF
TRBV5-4 ASSFRGDYEQY
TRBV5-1 ASSLEFYASYEQY
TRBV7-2 ASSGQFGSYNEQF
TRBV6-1 ASRTGNYGYT
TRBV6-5 ASRQGSLGANVLT
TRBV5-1 ASSSPPRPSSYNSPLH
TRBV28 ASRPGGNQPQH
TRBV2 ASSERYGYT
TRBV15 ATSRDWTSGEVTQY
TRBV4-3 ASSVVGGTQY
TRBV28 ASSLLTSRLFYEQY
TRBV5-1 ASRGELRGAHTDTQY
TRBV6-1 ASSEALGQGKGYT
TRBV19 ASSPRTSGDRNEQF
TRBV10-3 AISLAGNTDTQY
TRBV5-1 ASSPGTLGNTIY
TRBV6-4 ASSDGLNQPQH
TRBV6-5 ASSKQGAGEQY
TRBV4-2 ASSPFSGGDNEQF
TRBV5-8 ASRRQLNTEAF
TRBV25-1 ASSGNTGFSYNSPLH
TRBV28 ASSPLAGESYNEQF
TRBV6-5 ASSLDRGDTQY
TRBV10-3 AISGGSSYNEQF
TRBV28 ASSLGSEQY
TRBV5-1 ASSLASGGGTDTQY
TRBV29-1 SVDDRGSSGRNGYT
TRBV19 ASSKLRGFSTDTQY
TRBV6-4 ASSDAGTGPDTQY
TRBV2 ASSMTGNYGYT
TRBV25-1 ASSQHQGIYEAF
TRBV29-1 SVPRTGGEQY
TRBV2 ASRSTGDDYGYT
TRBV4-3 ASSPIGQGSEKLF
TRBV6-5 ASKKDSSNQPQH
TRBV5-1 ASSPGDTGELF
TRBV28 ASSSAGTGSNVLT
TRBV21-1 ASSKDAGGYT
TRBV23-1 ASGSLPGQVYNEQF
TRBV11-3 ASSPGTDGGYT
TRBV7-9 ASSFGSRGDLNGYT
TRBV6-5 ASSYLDRGDGYT
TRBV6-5 ASSQGQGAYQPQH
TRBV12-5 ASGLGYGQGAIYEQF
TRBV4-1 ASSQGYGNYSGNTIY
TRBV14 ASSSLPGQGTNTGELF
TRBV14 ASSPLDRAGANVLT